The 5 T cell receptor beta chains below all came from one sample that was sequenced in a study of blood T cell repertoires in COVID-19. The protocol was immunoSEQ multiplex PCR, while the TCRdb copy is restricted to in-frame clones and leaves out a portion. The sample lists about 160,000 clones, 92% occurring once. Sequenced material: peripheral blood. The receptors come from a man younger than 40 with COVID-19, enrolled during active disease.

The chain is built from TRBV3-1 (or the pseudogene TRBV3-2) and TRBJ2-7; D not resolved. The CDR3 extends over 14 amino acids. The V and J ends lost 1 base and 6 bases respectively, with 13 bases between them. CDR1 is LGHDT, CDR2 YNNKEL, per germline (reference sequence). The CDR3: CASSQVINTGEQYF. CDR3 coding DNA: TGTGCCAGCAGCCAAGTCATCAATACGGGCGAGCAGTACTTC.

The chain joins TRBV11-2 to TRBJ2-5; possible D gene TRBD1, 6 bases. The germline V gene has CDR1 SGHAT and CDR2 FQNNGV. Trimming removed 1 base at V and 0 bases at J, with 12 bases between. This CDR3 region has 16 residues. CDR3 coding DNA: TGTGCCAGCAGCTTAGTAGGCAGGGGTGACCAAGAGACCCAGTACTTC. Amino acid sequence: CASSLVGRGDQETQYF.

The J gene is TRBJ1-3, the V gene TRBV6-6; TRBD1 agrees at 8 bases. V was clipped by 8 bases and J by 3 bases; unmatched bases: 6. This CDR3 is built from 14 residues. Germline-derived CDR1 and CDR2 are MNHNY and SVGAGI (reference sequence). CDR3 bases: TGTGCCAGCGGTAAACAGGGGGTTGGAAACACCATATATTTT. It codes for CASGKQGVGNTIYF.

The J gene is TRBJ2-1, the V gene TRBV6-2 or TRBV6-3; TRBD2 agrees at 8 bases. Unmatched junction bases numbered 14, after V lost 0 bases and J lost 10 bases. There are 17 residues in the CDR3. Looked up from germline, CDR1 is MNHEY and CDR2 is SVGEGT. CDR3 region: CASSYSNRREARREQFF. As DNA, the CDR3 is TGTGCCAGCAGTTACTCGAACCGGCGGGAGGCCCGGCGGGAGCAGTTCTTC.

The chain joins TRBV6-2 or TRBV6-3 to TRBJ2-7; D unclear. The CDR3 is made up of 14 amino acids. From germline, CDR1 is MNHEY and CDR2 SVGEGT. V lost 5 bases to trimming and J lost 2 bases, with 13 bases between them. Here the CDR3 DNA reads TGTGCCAGCAGTACAGCCAGTCCGACCTACGAGCAGTACTTC. Residues: CASSTASPTYEQYF.